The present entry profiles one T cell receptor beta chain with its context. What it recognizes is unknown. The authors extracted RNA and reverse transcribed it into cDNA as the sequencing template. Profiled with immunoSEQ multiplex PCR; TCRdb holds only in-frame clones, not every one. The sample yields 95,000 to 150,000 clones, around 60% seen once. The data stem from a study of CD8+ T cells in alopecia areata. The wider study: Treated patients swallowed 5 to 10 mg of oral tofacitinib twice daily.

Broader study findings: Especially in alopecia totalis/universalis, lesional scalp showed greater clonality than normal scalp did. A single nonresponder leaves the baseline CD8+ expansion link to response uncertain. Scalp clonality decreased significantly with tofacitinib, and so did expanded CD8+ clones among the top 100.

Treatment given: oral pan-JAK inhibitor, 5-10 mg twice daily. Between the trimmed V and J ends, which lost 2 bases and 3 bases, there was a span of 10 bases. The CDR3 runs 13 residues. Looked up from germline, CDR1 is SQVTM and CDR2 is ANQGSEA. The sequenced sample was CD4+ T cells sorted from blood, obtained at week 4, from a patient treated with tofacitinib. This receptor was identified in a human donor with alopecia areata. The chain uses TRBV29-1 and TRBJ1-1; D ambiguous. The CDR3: CSVEWGVDTEAFF. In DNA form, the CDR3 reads TGCAGCGTTGAATGGGGAGTTGACACTGAAGCTTTCTTT. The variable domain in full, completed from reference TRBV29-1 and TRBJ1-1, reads SAVISQKPSRDICQRGTSLTIQCQVDSQVTMMFWYRQQPGQSLTLIATANQGSEATYESGFVIDKFPISRPNLTFSTLTVSNMSPEDSSIYLCSVEWGVDTEAFFGQGTRLTVV.